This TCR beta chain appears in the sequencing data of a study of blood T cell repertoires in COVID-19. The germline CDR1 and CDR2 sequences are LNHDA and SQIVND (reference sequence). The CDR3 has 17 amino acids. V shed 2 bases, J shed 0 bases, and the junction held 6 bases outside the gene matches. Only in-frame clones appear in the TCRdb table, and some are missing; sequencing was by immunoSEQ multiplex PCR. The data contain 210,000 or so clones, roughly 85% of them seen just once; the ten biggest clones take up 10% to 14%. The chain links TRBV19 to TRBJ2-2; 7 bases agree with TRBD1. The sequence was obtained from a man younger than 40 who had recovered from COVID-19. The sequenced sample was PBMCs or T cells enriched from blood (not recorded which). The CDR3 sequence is CASSISPGTANTGELFF. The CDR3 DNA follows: TGTGCCAGTAGTATATCCCCCGGGACAGCGAACACCGGGGAGCTGTTTTTT.